The clone carrying this TCR beta chain was observed a handful of times. The data were taken from a study of blood T cell repertoires in COVID-19. Overall study context: T cells, B-cell-depleted T cells, or PBMCs provided the cDNA or gDNA that served as material.

As processed by the authors: Reference gene primer amplification gave estimated nucleated cell counts. Profiled with immunoSEQ multiplex PCR; TCRdb holds only in-frame clones, not every one. V and J calls and clone size are given by that table; D and trimming were obtained from the DNA. The sample carries 100,000 to 150,000 clones, 80% to 90% recorded once. Clinical history as reported by participants underpinned cohort assignment. This sequence was found in a man aged 35 to 55 with acute COVID-19. Input material: PBMCs or T cells enriched from blood (not recorded which).

The CDR3 region has the DNA TGTGCCTGGAGCACGACAGGGTTGGGCGGCTACACCTTC. Translating gives CAWSTTGLGGYTF. V is TRBV30 and J is TRBJ1-2; 7 bases map to TRBD1. The V and J ends lost 3 bases and 8 bases, in that order; junction bases with no gene match: 9. The CDR3 spans 13 residues. Germline assignment: CDR1 GTSNPN and CDR2 SVGIG (reference sequence).